The T cell receptor beta chain under discussion was sequenced for a study of T cell responses to AZD1222 COVID-19 vaccine. About this clone: The antigen remains undetermined.

Clones were read by immunoSEQ multiplex PCR, and TCRdb kept only the in-frame ones, dropping some. The table records 200,000 to 250,000 clones, under 95% of them present only once. Points from the study as a whole: Spike was spanned by vaccine-associated CD4 TCRs, with dominance at 160-218 and 743-854. With two AZD1222 doses given, Spike-specific TCR breadth and depth both rose. Of spike-specific TCRs, nearly half reportedly target regions left unmutated in variants. Baseline serostatus was positive in only a handful of AZD1222 recipients.

Germline V CDR1 and CDR2: SGHTA, FQGNSA. V dropped 1 base and J dropped 2 bases, with 9 bases sitting between them. The CDR3 has 14 residues. Here the sequenced sample was peripheral blood, taken on day 0 of MenACWY control vaccination. The chain couples TRBV7-2 to TRBJ2-7, with no clear D. This TCR came from an adult in good health. The CDR3 is CASSLGPGTYEQYF. The DNA of the CDR3 is TGTGCCAGCAGCTTAGGGCCAGGTACCTACGAGCAGTACTTC.